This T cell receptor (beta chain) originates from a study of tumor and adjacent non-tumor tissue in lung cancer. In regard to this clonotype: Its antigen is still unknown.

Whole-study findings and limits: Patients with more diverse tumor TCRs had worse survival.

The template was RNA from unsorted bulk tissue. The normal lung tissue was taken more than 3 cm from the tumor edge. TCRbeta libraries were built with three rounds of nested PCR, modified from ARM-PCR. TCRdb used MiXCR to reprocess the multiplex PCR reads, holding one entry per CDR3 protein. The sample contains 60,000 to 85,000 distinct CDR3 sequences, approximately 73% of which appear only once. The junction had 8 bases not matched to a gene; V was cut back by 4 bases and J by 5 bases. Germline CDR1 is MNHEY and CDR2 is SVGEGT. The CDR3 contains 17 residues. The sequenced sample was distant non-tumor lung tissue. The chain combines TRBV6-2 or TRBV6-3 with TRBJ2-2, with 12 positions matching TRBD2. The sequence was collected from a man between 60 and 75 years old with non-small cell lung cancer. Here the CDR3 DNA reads TGTGCCAGCAGTTCCCAGACTAGCGGGAGAAGGACCGGGGAGCTGTTTTTT. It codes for CASSSQTSGRRTGELFF.